These 27 T cell receptor beta chains were all obtained from the same sample, sequenced in a study of shared clonotypes between healthy human individuals. Only in-frame clones appear in the TCRdb table, and some are missing; sequencing was by immunoSEQ multiplex PCR. In the table there are roughly 2.5 million clones, over 85% of which are singletons. Sequenced input: naive CD4+ T cells sorted from blood. The subset denotes: CD45RA+ positively selected. These receptors were taken from a young man in good health.

The rearrangement links TRBV6-1 to TRBJ2-5, with a possible D match to TRBD2 (6 bases). Deletions cut 4 bases from V and 4 bases from J, with 19 bases between. The CDR3 consists of 16 residues. CDR1 and CDR2 (germline): MNHNS, SASEGT. CDR3 residues: CASSAQRMGGRETQYF. The DNA for the CDR3 is TGTGCCAGCAGTGCCCAACGCATGGGGGGAAGAGAGACCCAGTACTTC.

The chain carries TRBV10-3 and TRBJ2-7, with D unclear. The CDR3 consists of 11 residues. V was shortened by 4 bases and J by 3 bases, with 4 bases between the two germline ends. Germline CDR1 ENHRY, CDR2 SYGVKD. CDR3 nucleotides: TGTGCCATCAGTGGACACTACGAGCAGTACTTC. Amino acids: CAISGHYEQYF.

The rearrangement joins TRBV6-6 to TRBJ2-2, with 9 bases that match TRBD1. CDR3 length: 16 residues. Germline V gene sequence: CDR1 MNHNY, CDR2 SVGAGI (reference sequence). V was pared by 6 bases and J by 6 bases, with 11 bases of the junction left unmatched. CDR3 loop: CASRGPGTGHAGELFF. The DNA of the CDR3 is TGTGCCAGCAGAGGGCCCGGGACAGGGCATGCCGGGGAGCTGTTTTTT.

This chain connects TRBV5-8 to TRBJ2-7; D is undetermined. Germline V gene data show CDR1 as SGHTS and CDR2 as YDEGEE. V lost 5 bases and J 6 bases, leaving 9 bases between the germline ends. This CDR3 contains 11 residues. CDR3 loop: CASRKGREQYF. CDR3 sequence (DNA): TGTGCCAGCAGGAAGGGTCGCGAGCAGTACTTC.

The chain recombines TRBV6-5 with TRBJ2-7; TRBD1 is a possible D gene (6 bases). Germline CDR1 and CDR2: MNHEY and SVGAGI. The CDR3 spans 14 residues. V lost 2 bases to trimming and J lost 4 bases, with 12 bases between them. The CDR3 protein is CASSYRDTGYEQYF. Written as DNA, the CDR3 is TGTGCCAGCAGTTACCGGGACACAGGTTACGAGCAGTACTTC.

The rearrangement links TRBV7-8 to TRBJ1-1, with TRBD1 as a possible D gene (5 bases). V lost 2 bases, J lost 3 bases, and 13 bases lay in between. The CDR3 has 15 residues. CDR1 SGHVS and CDR2 FQNEAQ come from the germline V gene. CDR3 nucleotide sequence: TGTGCCAGCAGCTTAATTGGGGGTAGGGACACTGAAGCTTTCTTT. Protein product: CASSLIGGRDTEAFF.

This chain links TRBV25-1 with TRBJ2-7; TRBD1 or TRBD2 may be the D gene (5 bases each). The V gene's germline CDR1 is MGHDK and CDR2 SYGVNS. V lost 4 bases, J lost 5 bases, and 21 bases lay in between. This CDR3 region has 16 residues. The CDR3 sequence is CASSASPRDQAHEQYF. For the CDR3, the DNA is TGTGCCAGCAGTGCGTCGCCCCGGGACCAAGCCCACGAGCAGTACTTC.

A remark on this clone: Other DNA sequences in this sample translate to the same CDR3. The CDR3 here is CSAATGNTEAFF. In nucleotides, the CDR3 is TGCAGCGCCGCGACAGGGAACACTGAAGCTTTCTTT. V and J are TRBV29-1 and TRBJ1-1, with D perhaps matching TRBD1 (6 bases). CDR3 size: 12 residues. V was trimmed by 7 bases and J by 1 base, leaving 10 bases between them. Germline V gene sequence: CDR1 SQVTM, CDR2 ANQGSEA.

This chain links TRBV7-9 with TRBJ1-3, with TRBD1 matching 11 bases. From germline, CDR1 is SEHNR and CDR2 FQNEAQ (reference sequence). The CDR3 spans 17 residues. V shed 1 base and J 7 bases; nucleotides not matched to a gene: 9. The CDR3 here is CASSLDLTGTGGNTIYF. The DNA for the CDR3 is TGTGCCAGCAGCTTAGACCTTACCGGGACAGGGGGTAACACCATATATTTT.

On this clone: Other DNA variants within this sample encode the same CDR3. The V and J genes are TRBV7-9 and TRBJ2-3; 7 bases map to TRBD1. CDR3 length: 14 residues. V shed 6 bases, J shed 2 bases, and the junction held 5 bases outside the gene matches. Germline values: CDR1 SEHNR, CDR2 FQNEAQ (reference sequence). CDR3 bases: TGTGCCAGCAGTTTGACAGGGTACACAGATACGCAGTATTTT. It specifies CASSLTGYTDTQYF.

This clone has a handful of counts. The chain recombines TRBV21-1 with TRBJ2-7. TRBV21-1 is tagged as a pseudogene. CDR3 length: 14 residues. CDR3 amino acids: CASSKEEGAYEQYF. Written as DNA, the CDR3 is TGTGCCAGCAGCAAAGAGGAGGGGGCCTACGAGCAGTACTTC.

The count of this clone is one. The chain carries TRBV7-9 and TRBJ1-4; 9 bases fit TRBD1. Unmatched junction bases numbered 6, after V lost 5 bases and J lost 5 bases. The length of the CDR3 is 15 residues. The V gene's germline CDR1 is SEHNR and CDR2 FQNEAQ (reference sequence). The CDR3 DNA reads TGTGCCAGCAGCCATTGGACAGGGGTAAATGAAAAACTGTTTTTT. As protein: CASSHWTGVNEKLFF.

The sample holds one count of this clone. The V call is TRBV5-1, the J call TRBJ2-7, with D perhaps being TRBD1 or TRBD2 (5 bases each). Germline values: CDR1 SGHRS, CDR2 YFSETQ. V lost 0 bases and J 2 bases, leaving 12 bases between the germline ends. CDR3 size: 15 residues. In DNA form, the CDR3 reads TGCGCCAGCAGCTTGGAGTATGTGGGGGCCTACGAGCAGTACTTC. Its protein is CASSLEYVGAYEQYF. The whole variable domain, remainder taken from reference TRBV5-1 and TRBJ2-7, is KAGVTQTPRYLIKTRGQQVTLSCSPISGHRSVSWYQQTPGQGLQFLFEYFSETQRNKGNFPGRFSGRQFSNSRSEMNVSTLELGDSALYLCASSLEYVGAYEQYFGPGTRLTVT.

The V call is TRBV18, the J call TRBJ2-2; 7 positions match TRBD1. This CDR3 spans 16 amino acids. V was pared by 4 bases and J by 1 base, with 6 bases of the junction left unmatched. CDR1 and CDR2 (germline): KGHSH, LQKENI. DNA of the CDR3: TGTGCCAGCTCACAGGGACAGCCCCAGAACACCGGGGAGCTGTTTTTT. It translates to CASSQGQPQNTGELFF.

The chain links TRBV6-1 to TRBJ2-7, with 15 nucleotides matching TRBD2. The CDR3 covers 14 residues. The V gene's germline CDR1 is MNHNS and CDR2 SASEGT. With 5 bases clipped from V and 5 bases from J, the junction kept 1 base outside the gene matches. The CDR3: CASSWTSGGDEQYF. Here the CDR3 DNA reads TGTGCCAGCAGTTGGACTAGCGGGGGGGACGAGCAGTACTTC.

Only one count was recorded for this clone. A much larger clone differs by one base, so this may be a read error. The sample contains more than one DNA sequence encoding this CDR3. The chain uses TRBV28 and TRBJ2-7, with D maybe TRBD1 (6 bases). With 6 bases removed from V and 2 bases from J, the gap between germline ends came to 11 bases. Per the germline V gene, CDR1 is MDHEN and CDR2 is SYDVKM. The length of the CDR3 is 13 residues. CDR3 sequence (DNA): TGTGCCAGCAGCTTAGGGACAACCTACGAGCAGTACTTC. Protein sequence: CASSLGTTYEQYF. The full variable domain, rest sourced from reference TRBV28 and TRBJ2-7, is DVKVTQSSRYLVKRTGEKVFLECVQDMDHENMFWYRQDPGLGLRLIYFSYDVKMKEKGDIPEGYSVSREKKERFSLILESASTNQTSMYLCASSLGTTYEQYFGPGTRLTVT.

The CDR3 loop reads CASDRGRRTGELFF. DNA of the CDR3: TGTGCTAGTGACAGGGGGCGCAGGACCGGGGAGCTGTTTTTT. The genes are TRBV12-5 and TRBJ2-2, with 9 bases identical to TRBD1. V was clipped by 7 bases and J by 5 bases; unmatched bases: 5. This CDR3 spans 14 amino acids. CDR1 is LGHNT and CDR2 is FRNRAP in the germline V gene.

V and J are TRBV2 and TRBJ2-1, with TRBD2 matching over 9 bases. Germline CDR1 and CDR2: SNHLY and FYNNEI. The CDR3 has 15 residues. V lost 10 bases and J lost 7; bases outside the gene matches: 14. The CDR3 is CAKKEVSGSGNEQFF. The CDR3 nucleotides are TGTGCCAAGAAGGAGGTTAGCGGGAGCGGTAATGAGCAGTTCTTC. The whole variable domain, remainder taken from reference TRBV2 and TRBJ2-1, is EPEVTQTPSHQVTQMGQEVILRCVPISNHLYFYWYRQILGQKVEFLVSFYNNEISEKSEIFDDQFSVERPDGSNFTLKIRSTKLEDSAMYFCAKKEVSGSGNEQFFGPGTRLTVL.

The chain carries TRBV19 and TRBJ1-2; D may be TRBD1 (5 bases). CDR3 size: 16 residues. The germline V and J ends were trimmed by 7 bases and 8 bases, with 26 bases remaining between them. CDR1 LNHDA and CDR2 SQIVND come from the germline V gene (reference sequence). CDR3 sequence reads: CASISSGPTPTGGYTF. The CDR3 bases are TGTGCCAGTATCAGTTCGGGACCGACCCCTACCGGGGGCTACACCTTC.

The chain couples TRBV7-2 to TRBJ2-5, with a tentative D call TRBD1 (5 bases). V was trimmed by 3 bases and J by 3 bases, leaving 17 bases between them. CDR1 and CDR2 (germline): SGHTA, FQGNSA. The CDR3 contains 16 residues. The CDR3 coding sequence is TGTGCCAGCAGCTTTCTAGGGCCAGGGATAAAAGAGACCCAGTACTTC. It specifies CASSFLGPGIKETQYF. Full variable domain (remainder filled in from reference TRBV7-2 and TRBJ2-5): GAGVSQSPSNKVTEKGKDVELRCDPISGHTALYWYRQSLGQGLEFLIYFQGNSAPDKSGLPSDRFSAERTGGSVSTLTIQRTQQEDSAVYLCASSFLGPGIKETQYFGPGTRLLVL.

This clone was seen only once. The same CDR3 also results from other DNA sequences found in this sample. The chain carries TRBV5-6 and TRBJ2-3, with D perhaps TRBD2 (7 bases). From germline, CDR1 is SGHDT and CDR2 YYEEEE. Between the trimmed V and J ends, which lost 2 bases and 1 base, there was a span of 11 bases. The CDR3 is made up of 15 amino acids. For the CDR3, the DNA is TGTGCCAGCAGCTTCCGAGGGGGGGGCACAGATACGCAGTATTTT. Translating gives CASSFRGGGTDTQYF.

The rearrangement joins TRBV10-3 to TRBJ2-7, with 9 bases lining up with TRBD1. V shed 6 bases, J shed 5 bases, and the junction held 14 bases outside the gene matches. The CDR3 contains 16 residues. Germline V gene lookup returns CDR1 ENHRY and CDR2 SYGVKD. The chain's CDR3 is CAISPGDRVDGNEQYF. In nucleotides, the CDR3 is TGTGCCATCAGCCCGGGGGACAGGGTGGATGGAAACGAGCAGTACTTC.

The V and J genes are TRBV27 and TRBJ1-3, with no clear D. Germline V gene data show CDR1 as MNHEY and CDR2 as SMNVEV (reference sequence). The CDR3 totals 15 residues. V was clipped by 5 bases and J by 0 bases, with 11 bases between them. In nucleotides, the CDR3 is TGTGCCAGCAGTCCTTTTCTCTCCTCTGGAAACACCATATATTTT. Translated, it gives CASSPFLSSGNTIYF.

The chain uses TRBV5-1 and TRBJ2-1; possibly TRBD2 for D (6 bases). V was cut by 2 bases and J by 0 bases, with 18 bases left in between. In germline, CDR1 is SGHRS, CDR2 YFSETQ. The CDR3 sequence is 18 residues long. The CDR3 protein is CASSFTAPFSGSYNEQFF. The CDR3, as DNA: TGCGCCAGCAGCTTTACGGCCCCCTTTAGCGGCTCCTACAATGAGCAGTTCTTC.

About this clone: Additional DNA sequences in this sample encode the identical CDR3. V and J are TRBV30 and TRBJ1-6; 7 bases agree with TRBD1. This CDR3 has 13 residues. Trimming removed 4 bases from V and 7 bases from J; junction bases left unmatched: 4. Germline CDR1 is GTSNPN and CDR2 is SVGIG (reference sequence). The CDR3, as DNA: TGTGCCTGGACCGGACAGGCGAATTCACCCCTCCACTTT. Its translation: CAWTGQANSPLHF. The full variable domain, its missing parts supplied by reference TRBV30 and TRBJ1-6, is SQTIHQWPATLVQPVGSPLSLECTVEGTSNPNLYWYRQAAGRGLQLLFYSVGIGQISSEVPQNLSASRPQDRQFILSSKKLLLSDSGFYLCAWTGQANSPLHFGNGTRLTVT.

The table lists this clone with a count of one. The rearrangement uses TRBV11-2 and TRBJ2-5; 7 bases are shared with TRBD1. CDR1 is SGHAT and CDR2 is FQNNGV in the germline V gene. J lost 6 bases, V lost 1 base, and 11 bases had no gene match. There are 16 residues in the CDR3. CDR3 DNA: TGTGCCAGCAGCTTAGCCCCCCGACAGGGCTCTAAGACCCAGTACTTC. Protein: CASSLAPRQGSKTQYF.

The rearrangement joins TRBV27 to TRBJ1-4; tentative D call: TRBD1 (6 bases). V was trimmed by 0 bases and J by 1 base, leaving 15 bases between them. The CDR3 totals 18 residues. Germline values: CDR1 MNHEY, CDR2 SMNVEV (reference sequence). CDR3 region: CASSLSGPPTGTNEKLFF. DNA of the CDR3: TGTGCCAGCAGTTTATCGGGGCCCCCGACAGGAACTAATGAAAAACTGTTTTTT.